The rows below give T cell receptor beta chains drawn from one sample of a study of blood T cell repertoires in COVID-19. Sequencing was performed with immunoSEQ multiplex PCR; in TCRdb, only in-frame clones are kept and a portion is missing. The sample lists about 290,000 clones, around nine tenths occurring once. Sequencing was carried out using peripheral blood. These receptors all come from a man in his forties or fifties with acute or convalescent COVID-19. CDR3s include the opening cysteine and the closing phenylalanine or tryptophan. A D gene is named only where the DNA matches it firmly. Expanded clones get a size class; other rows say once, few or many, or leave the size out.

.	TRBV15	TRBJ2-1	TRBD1	CATSPGTGRYNEQFF	TGTGCCACCAGCCCCGGGACAGGGCGGTACAATGAGCAGTTCTTC
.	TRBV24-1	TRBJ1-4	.	CATSEAGGEKLFF	TGTGCCACCAGTGAGGCCGGGGGTGAAAAACTGTTTTTT
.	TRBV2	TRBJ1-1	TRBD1	CASSTGGTEAFF	TGTGCCAGCAGTACAGGGGGCACTGAAGCTTTCTTT
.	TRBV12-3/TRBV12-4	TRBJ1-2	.	CASSLGGAEGYTF	TGTGCCAGCAGTTTGGGGGGGGCGGAAGGCTACACCTTC
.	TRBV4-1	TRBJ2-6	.	CASSPGSYGSGANVLTF	TGCGCCAGCAGCCCAGGGTCCTACGGCTCTGGGGCCAACGTCCTGACTTTC
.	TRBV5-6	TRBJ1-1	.	CASSRQAITEAFF	TGTGCCAGCAGCCGCCAGGCCATAACTGAAGCTTTCTTT
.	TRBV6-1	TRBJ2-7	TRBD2	CASSEVASGGPSSYEQYF	TGTGCCAGCAGTGAAGTGGCTAGCGGGGGGCCTTCCTCCTACGAGCAGTACTTC
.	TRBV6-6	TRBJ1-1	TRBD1	CASSYSDRGPTEAFF	TGTGCCAGCAGTTATTCGGACAGGGGGCCCACTGAAGCTTTCTTT
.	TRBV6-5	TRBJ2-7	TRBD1	CASSYRDSSYEQYF	TGTGCCAGCAGTTACAGGGACAGCTCCTACGAGCAGTACTTC
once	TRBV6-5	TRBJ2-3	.	CASSLKRGSNTDTQYF	TGTGCCAGCAGTTTAAAACGAGGCTCAAACACAGATACGCAGTATTTT
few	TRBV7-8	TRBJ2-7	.	CASSLARVHEQYF	TGTGCCAGCAGCTTAGCGCGGGTCCACGAGCAGTACTTC
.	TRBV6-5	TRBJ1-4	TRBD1	CASRDTRQGGEKLFF	TGTGCCAGCAGGGATACGAGACAGGGTGGTGAAAAACTGTTTTTT
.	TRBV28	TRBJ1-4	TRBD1	CASSLGGTDYEKLFF	TGTGCCAGCAGTTTGGGCGGGACAGATTATGAAAAACTGTTTTTT
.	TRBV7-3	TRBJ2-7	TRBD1	CASSSTWGQGYEQYF	TGTGCCAGCAGCTCCACCTGGGGACAGGGCTACGAGCAGTACTTC
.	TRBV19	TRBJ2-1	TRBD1	CASMRTTGTAVDNEQFF	TGTGCCAGTATGAGAACGACCGGGACAGCGGTGGACAATGAGCAGTTCTTC
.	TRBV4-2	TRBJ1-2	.	CASSQELAGAGGYTF	TGTGCCAGCAGCCAAGAGTTAGCGGGGGCGGGTGGCTACACCTTC
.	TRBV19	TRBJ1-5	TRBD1	CASTSNWQGQDQPQHF	TGTGCCAGTACCTCCAATTGGCAGGGACAGGATCAGCCCCAGCATTTT
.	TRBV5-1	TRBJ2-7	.	CATSQGAGSYEQYF	TGCGCCACCTCCCAGGGTGCCGGGTCCTACGAGCAGTACTTC
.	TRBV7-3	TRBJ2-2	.	CASSPRGGSTGELFF	TGTGCCAGCAGCCCCCGCGGAGGCTCCACCGGGGAGCTGTTTTTT
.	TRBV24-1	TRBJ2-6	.	CATSDLGRDSGANVLTF	TGTGCCACCAGTGACCTAGGACGGGACTCTGGGGCCAACGTCCTGACTTTC
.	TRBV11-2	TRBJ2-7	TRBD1	CASSLGQGSEQYF	TGTGCCAGCAGCTTAGGACAGGGGAGCGAGCAGTACTTC
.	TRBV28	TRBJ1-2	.	CASSNTYGYTF	TGTGCCAGCAGCAACACCTATGGCTACACCTTC
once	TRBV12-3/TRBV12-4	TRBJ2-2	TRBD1	CASSPDRAGELFF	TGTGCCAGCAGCCCTGACAGGGCCGGGGAGCTGTTTTTT
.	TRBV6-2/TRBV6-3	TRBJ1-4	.	CASSDGGRKEKLFF	TGTGCCAGCAGTGACGGGGGGCGCAAGGAAAAACTGTTTTTT
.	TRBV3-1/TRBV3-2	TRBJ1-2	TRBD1	CASSPTGQYNYGYTF	TGTGCCAGCAGCCCGACGGGACAGTATAACTATGGCTACACCTTC
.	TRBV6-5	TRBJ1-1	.	CASSPGNTEAFF	TGTGCCAGCAGTCCGGGGAACACTGAAGCTTTCTTT
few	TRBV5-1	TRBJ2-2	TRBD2	CASSSSGGGTGELFF	TGCGCCAGCAGCTCGTCGGGGGGAGGGACCGGGGAGCTGTTTTTT
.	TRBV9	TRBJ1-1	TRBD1	CASSVQGGTEAFF	TGTGCCAGCAGCGTACAGGGGGGCACTGAAGCTTTCTTT
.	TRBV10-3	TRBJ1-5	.	CAISAETAGKPQHF	TGTGCCATCAGTGCAGAGACAGCGGGAAAGCCCCAGCATTTT
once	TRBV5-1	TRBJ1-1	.	CASSLGDTSFF	TGCGCCAGCAGCTTGGGGGACACCTCTTTCTTT
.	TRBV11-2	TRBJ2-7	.	CASSLDSLANYEQYF	TGTGCCAGCAGCTTAGATTCCCTGGCCAACTACGAGCAGTACTTC
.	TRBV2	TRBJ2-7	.	CAIGVSYEQYF	TGTGCCATAGGGGTCTCCTACGAGCAGTACTTC
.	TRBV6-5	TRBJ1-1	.	CASSYRGGTEAFF	TGTGCCAGCAGTTACAGGGGAGGGACTGAAGCTTTCTTT
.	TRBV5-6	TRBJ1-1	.	CASSLGGGWTTEAFF	TGTGCCAGCAGCTTGGGAGGAGGCTGGACCACTGAAGCTTTCTTT
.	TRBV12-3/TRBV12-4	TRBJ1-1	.	CASGGVTEAFF	TGTGCCAGTGGAGGGGTCACTGAAGCTTTCTTT
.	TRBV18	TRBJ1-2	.	CASSPPSANYGYTF	TGTGCCAGCTCACCACCGTCGGCTAACTATGGCTACACCTTC
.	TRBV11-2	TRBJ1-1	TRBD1	CASSLFPTGFAEAFF	TGTGCCAGCAGCTTATTTCCGACAGGGTTTGCTGAAGCTTTCTTT
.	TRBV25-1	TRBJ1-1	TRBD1	CASSEQGVRTEAFF	TGTGCCAGCAGTGAGCAGGGGGTCAGGACTGAAGCTTTCTTT
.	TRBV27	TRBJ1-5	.	CASSFDRTNQPQHF	TGTGCCAGCAGTTTTGACAGGACGAATCAGCCCCAGCATTTT
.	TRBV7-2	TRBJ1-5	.	CASSSVGTTSQPQHF	TGTGCCAGCAGCTCCGTCGGGACAACGAGTCAGCCCCAGCATTTT
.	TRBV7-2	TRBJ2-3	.	CASSSNYADTQYF	TGTGCCAGCAGCTCAAACTACGCAGATACGCAGTATTTT